This T cell receptor beta chain was recovered during a study of response to subunit inactivated influenza vaccine. Regarding the study as a whole: Only a handful of new T cells, the authors suggested, are recruited with each seasonal influenza vaccination.

TCRdb called the RT-PCR reads again in MiXCR, with one record for every CDR3 protein. Of about 500,000 distinct CDR3 sequences detected, about 15% appear once; the ten largest clones hold less than 4%. Concerning this clonotype: Its antigen remains unknown.

The sample was CD4+ T cells sorted from PBMCs, taken roughly 24 months after vaccination. The sequence derives from a man aged 50 to 69 who received an inactivated influenza vaccine.

As DNA, the CDR3 is TGCAGCGTTTCCAGGGCCCCCTACGAGCAGTACTTC. This gives the protein CSVSRAPYEQYF. The gene calls are TRBV29-1 and TRBJ2-7; perhaps TRBD1 as D (5 bases). Deletions cut 5 bases from V and 2 bases from J, with 10 bases between. The germline V gene has CDR1 SQVTM and CDR2 ANQGSEA. The CDR3 spans 12 residues.